Following are 5 T cell receptor beta chains from one sample sequenced in a study of T cell changes during pregnancy in multiple sclerosis. Repertoires were generated with immunoSEQ multiplex PCR, while TCRdb's copy carries only in-frame clones and drops some. Here the sample spans 88,000 or so clones, about 90% being singletons. The sequences come from peripheral blood, collected before pregnancy. Receptors originate from a female donor with multiple sclerosis, enrolled in a pregnancy study.

The chain combines TRBV18 with TRBJ1-4; D might be TRBD1 (6 bases). V lost 1 base, J lost 0 bases, and 6 bases lay in between. Germline V gene lookup returns CDR1 KGHSH and CDR2 LQKENI. This CDR3 has 15 residues. The CDR3 region has the DNA TGTGCCAGCTCACCACGGACAGCAACTAATGAAAAACTGTTTTTT. Translation: CASSPRTATNEKLFF.

The chain couples TRBV14 to TRBJ1-4; D is unresolved. The CDR3 is 15 residues long. CDR1 and CDR2 (germline): SGHDN, FVKESK. V lost 1 base and J 8 bases, leaving 14 bases between the germline ends. The CDR3 sequence is CASSQVYGGGEKLFF. The CDR3 DNA sequence: TGTGCCAGCAGCCAAGTTTACGGAGGCGGGGAAAAACTGTTTTTT.

The chain employs TRBV7-2 and TRBJ2-3; no reliable D call. The CDR3 loop spans 15 amino acids. Germline-derived CDR1 and CDR2 are SGHTA and FQGNSA. Trimming removed 1 base from V and 7 bases from J, with 15 bases in between. The CDR3 loop is CASSLVRSVENTQYF. CDR3 nucleotide sequence: TGTGCCAGCAGCTTAGTGCGCTCGGTTGAAAATACGCAGTATTTT.

The chain couples TRBV2 to TRBJ2-7; D possibly corresponds to TRBD2 (5 bases). The CDR3 loop spans 15 amino acids. V lost 0 bases, J lost 5 bases, and 14 bases lay in between. Germline lookup yields CDR1 SNHLY and CDR2 FYNNEI. The CDR3 DNA reads TGTGCCAGCAGTGAAGCGCGCAGGCCGGGGAACGAGCAGTACTTC. Translating gives CASSEARRPGNEQYF.

This clone was observed once. This sequence joins TRBV14 and TRBJ2-1, with 14 positions matching TRBD2. In germline, CDR1 is SGHDN, CDR2 FVKESK. This CDR3 contains 17 residues. V shed 2 bases and J 4 bases; nucleotides not matched to a gene: 4. CDR3 amino acids: CASSQLRTSGGYNEQFF. The DNA for the CDR3 is TGTGCCAGCAGCCAACTTCGGACTAGCGGGGGGTACAATGAGCAGTTCTTC.